This T cell receptor beta chain derives from a study of cytomegalovirus exposure and HLA in healthy donors. The wider study: Earlier work reported 100 million or so unique TCR beta sequences from 180 million or so T cells.

Points from the study as a whole: The study carried out a later analysis of TCR beta sequences. It associated 15,000 to 20,000 of them with specific HLA alleles at a false discovery rate of 0.05.

Germline-derived CDR1 and CDR2 are MNHEY and SMNVEV (reference sequence). CDR3 length: 14 amino acids. Unmatched junction bases numbered 7, after V lost 7 bases and J lost 5 bases. Remarks on this clone: Its target is unknown.

PCR primers comprised 60 Vbeta and 13 Jbeta primers. Source study methods: The authors later counted roughly 79 million unique TCR beta chains, roughly 10 million of them shared. Only in-frame clones appear in the TCRdb table, and some are missing; sequencing was by immunoSEQ multiplex PCR. Clone size and the V and J calls come from that table; the DNA yielded D and trimming. The table for this sample gives about 50,000 clones. The V gene is TRBV27, the J gene TRBJ2-7; 11 bases line up with TRBD2. This TCR derives from a woman aged 35 to 49 in good health and CMV-seronegative. Sequenced: PBMCs. The CDR3 DNA follows: TGTGCCAGCAAGGAAGGACTAGCGGGTAACGAGCAGTACTTC. Its translation: CASKEGLAGNEQYF.